Shown below are 20 T cell receptor beta chains from a single sample sequenced in a study of Graves' ophthalmopathy and Graves' hyperthyroidism. RNA transcripts served as template for amplifying TCR beta CDR3 sequences. HTBI-primed first-round RT-PCR preceded second-round multiplex PCR. Each CDR3 protein gets one entry after TCRdb re-called the multiplex PCR reads with MiXCR. The table includes roughly 700,000 distinct CDR3 sequences, 35% to 50% detected once. The sample comprised peripheral blood. The receptors were gathered from an adult man with Graves' ophthalmopathy.

In its sample, this clonotype was seen many times. The V and J genes are TRBV9 and TRBJ1-6; no firm D call. V lost 4 bases and J lost 9, with 14 bases in between. CDR3 length equals 14 residues. From germline, CDR1 is SGDLS and CDR2 YYNGEE. The CDR3 region is CASSPVRGISPLHF. In nucleotides, the CDR3 is TGTGCCAGCAGCCCTGTCCGGGGAATTTCACCCCTCCACTTT.

The gene calls are TRBV28 and TRBJ2-5, with TRBD1 matching 7 bases. The CDR3 runs 14 residues. V was clipped by 4 bases and J by 1 base; unmatched bases: 3. Germline CDR1 reads MDHEN; CDR2 reads SYDVKM. DNA of the CDR3: TGTGCCAGCAGTTACACAGGGGTCCAAGAGACCCAGTACTTC. Amino acid sequence: CASSYTGVQETQYF.

The DNA of the CDR3 is TGTGCCAGCAGCGAGTTGGGAACCGGGGAGCTGTTTTTT. Protein: CASSELGTGELFF. The chain combines TRBV7-9 with TRBJ2-2; no clear D. This CDR3 comprises 13 residues. Germline assignment: CDR1 SEHNR and CDR2 FQNEAQ (reference sequence). The V and J ends lost 5 bases and 5 bases respectively, with 9 bases between them.

The chain carries TRBV29-1 and TRBJ1-2, with 7 bases identical to TRBD1. The V and J ends lost 4 bases and 7 bases, in that order; junction bases with no gene match: 9. This CDR3 spans 13 amino acids. Germline V gene sequence: CDR1 SQVTM, CDR2 ANQGSEA. This CDR3 reads CSVVEQGPGGYTF. The CDR3 DNA sequence: TGCAGCGTTGTAGAACAGGGGCCGGGTGGCTACACCTTC.

This clonotype was seen a handful of times. The V and J genes are TRBV20-1 and TRBJ1-2; D may be TRBD1 (6 bases). The CDR3 loop spans 14 amino acids. Between the trimmed V and J ends, which lost 0 bases and 8 bases, there was a span of 16 bases. CDR1 DFQATT and CDR2 SNEGSKA come from the germline V gene (reference sequence). In DNA, the CDR3 is TGCAGTGCTAGAGACCTACAGGGTGTTGAGGGCTACACCTTC. It specifies CSARDLQGVEGYTF.

The CDR3 region has the DNA TGTGCCAGCAGTTACCTGGGTATCTCTGGAAACACCATATATTTT. Its translation: CASSYLGISGNTIYF. This sequence joins TRBV2 and TRBJ1-3; D call uncertain. The V gene's germline CDR1 is SNHLY and CDR2 FYNNEI. V lost 5 bases and J 0 bases, leaving 11 bases between the germline ends. The CDR3 is 15 residues long.

For this clonotype: The junction departs from germline at one end; a sequencing error may be responsible. The chain is built from TRBV10-3 and TRBJ2-7; D uncertain. Germline CDR1 is ENHRY and CDR2 is SYGVKD. The CDR3 is 14 amino acids. Here the CDR3 DNA reads TGTGCCAGCAGTTTATCTGACGGCTCCTACGAGCAGTACTTC. Residues: CASSLSDGSYEQYF.

A single count supports this clonotype. A much larger clone differs from this one at a single base, so this may be a read error. This rearrangement joins TRBV24-1 to TRBJ2-7, with TRBD2 matching over 8 bases. V shed 5 bases and J 6 bases; nucleotides not matched to a gene: 17. Germline CDR1 KGHDR, CDR2 SFDVKD. The CDR3 totals 17 residues. CDR3 protein: CATSGPTGLAGRLEQYF. The DNA of the CDR3 is TGTGCCACCAGTGGTCCCACCGGGCTAGCGGGCCGCCTCGAGCAGTACTTC.

This clonotype showed up many times. The rearrangement joins TRBV20-1 to TRBJ1-1; 8 bases map to TRBD1. J lost 3 bases, V lost 5 bases, and 8 bases had no gene match. The germline CDR1 and CDR2 sequences are DFQATT and SNEGSKA (reference sequence). There are 14 residues in the CDR3. CDR3 sequence: CSAGGQGGYTEAFF. CDR3 bases: TGCAGTGCTGGCGGACAGGGTGGGTACACTGAAGCTTTCTTT.

The gene calls are TRBV6-4 and TRBJ1-2; D may be TRBD1 (5 bases). The germline V and J ends were trimmed by 4 bases and 4 bases, with 10 bases remaining between them. The CDR3 runs 13 residues. Germline CDR1 reads MRHNA; CDR2 reads SNTAGT. The CDR3 sequence: CASSAGFGYGYTF. The CDR3 DNA reads TGTGCCAGCAGTGCAGGGTTCGGCTATGGCTACACCTTC.

This clonotype was seen repeatedly, ten times or more. V and J are TRBV29-1 and TRBJ2-2; D gene ambiguous. CDR1 is SQVTM, CDR2 ANQGSEA, per germline. The CDR3 runs to 12 residues. Between the trimmed V and J ends, which lost 3 bases and 5 bases, there was a span of 7 bases. CDR3 sequence: CSVEGVTGELFF. As DNA, the CDR3 is TGCAGCGTTGAGGGTGTAACCGGGGAGCTGTTTTTT.

There are many counts of this clonotype. V gene TRBV13 combines with J gene TRBJ2-7, with D tentatively TRBD1 or TRBD2 (5 bases each). Germline CDR1 and CDR2: PRHDT and FYEKMQ (reference sequence). The ends were cut back, 5 bases at V and 5 bases at J, with 22 bases in the middle. The CDR3 is made up of 16 amino acids. This CDR3 is CASSPKLGPHFHEQYF. The CDR3 DNA reads as TGTGCCAGCAGCCCGAAACTGGGACCTCATTTCCACGAGCAGTACTTC.

This clonotype was seen more than once but under ten times. This chain connects TRBV29-1 to TRBJ1-2; D ambiguous. Trimming removed 0 bases at V and 3 bases at J, with 8 bases between. Germline V gene sequence: CDR1 SQVTM, CDR2 ANQGSEA. The CDR3 has 13 residues. CDR3 protein: CSVEDQDHYGYTF. The CDR3, as DNA: TGCAGCGTTGAAGATCAAGACCACTATGGCTACACCTTC.

The sample holds a few counts of this clonotype. The rearrangement uses TRBV5-5 and TRBJ1-2; 9 nucleotides line up with TRBD1. CDR1 and CDR2 (germline): SGHKS, YYEKEE (reference sequence). The CDR3 spans 15 residues. J was trimmed by 6 bases and V by 0 bases; bases with no gene match: 6. CDR3 amino acids: CASSLAPGTGNGYTF. The CDR3 region has the DNA TGTGCCAGCAGCTTGGCTCCCGGGACAGGGAATGGCTACACCTTC.

V usage is TRBV25-1 and J usage is TRBJ2-2, with 8 positions matching TRBD2. The CDR3 runs 18 residues. After removal of 6 bases from V and 7 bases from J, the junction contained 19 bases not matched to a gene. The germline V gene has CDR1 MGHDK and CDR2 SYGVNS. This CDR3 is CASSMNVKLAAGVGELFF. DNA for the CDR3: TGTGCCAGCAGCATGAATGTAAAACTAGCGGCGGGCGTCGGGGAGCTGTTTTTT.

V gene TRBV7-2 combines with J gene TRBJ1-2, with 7 positions matching TRBD1. Germline CDR1 reads SGHTA; CDR2 reads FQGNSA. The J segment lost 8 bases and the V segment lost 6 bases, leaving 9 bases of the junction unmatched. There are 13 residues in the CDR3. CDR3 region: CASRVQGGKGYTF. The CDR3 nucleotides are TGTGCCAGCAGAGTCCAGGGGGGAAAAGGCTACACCTTC.

This clonotype was seen at least ten times. CDR3 amino acids: CASSYSSGVYGYTF. DNA of the CDR3: TGTGCCAGCAGTTACTCATCGGGGGTTTATGGCTACACCTTC. The chain joins TRBV6-5 to TRBJ1-2; D is possibly TRBD1 (5 bases). V was trimmed by 0 bases and J by 5 bases, leaving 10 bases between them. Germline CDR1 MNHEY, CDR2 SVGAGI. The CDR3 covers 14 residues.

This clonotype was counted at least ten times. This sequence joins TRBV12-3 or TRBV12-4 and TRBJ1-2; D ambiguous. The CDR3 runs to 12 residues. Trimming removed 2 bases at V and 4 bases at J, with 5 bases between. CDR3 protein: CASSLFGYGYTF. As DNA, the CDR3 is TGTGCCAGCAGTTTATTCGGCTATGGCTACACCTTC.

Turning to this clonotype: A much larger clone lies one base from this, so it may be a read error. V gene TRBV24-1 combines with J gene TRBJ1-3; D remains ambiguous. V was pared by 4 bases and J by 2 bases, with 11 bases between. There are 15 residues in the CDR3. CDR1 is KGHDR, CDR2 SFDVKD, per germline. CDR3 coding DNA: TGTGCCACCAGTGAGTCAGGAGGGACTGGAAACACCATATATTTT. It encodes CATSESGGTGNTIYF.

This clonotype was seen once. At one end, the junction sequence differs from germline, possibly due to a read error. The rearrangement joins TRBV24-1 to TRBJ2-7; TRBD2 aligns across 15 bases. The CDR3 has 19 residues. Per germline, CDR1 KGHDR and CDR2 SFDVKD. The CDR3 region has the DNA TGTGCCAGCAGTTTCTCCTGGGCGGGACTAGCGGGAGGTTCCTACGAGCAGTACTTC. Translating it yields CASSFSWAGLAGGSYEQYF.